These 8 T cell receptor beta chains originate from one sample sequenced in a study of T cell responses to AZD1222 COVID-19 vaccine. Generated by immunoSEQ multiplex PCR, the TCRdb table keeps only in-frame clones and is missing some. Of about 96,000 clones listed, 80% to 90% were seen once; the top ten hold roughly 1.7%. The sample here was peripheral blood, taken on day 0 of AZD1222 vaccination. Receptor source: an adult in good health.

The chain combines TRBV28 with TRBJ1-4, with a possible D match to TRBD1 (5 bases). There are 16 residues in the CDR3. V dropped 7 bases and J dropped 3 bases, with 18 bases sitting between them. Germline CDR1 reads MDHEN; CDR2 reads SYDVKM. The CDR3 spells CASTLAGLQANEKLFF. Written as DNA, the CDR3 is TGTGCCAGCACTTTGGCAGGGCTACAAGCTAATGAAAAACTGTTTTTT. Together with reference TRBV28 and TRBJ1-4, the CDR3 gives the full variable domain: DVKVTQSSRYLVKRTGEKVFLECVQDMDHENMFWYRQDPGLGLRLIYFSYDVKMKEKGDIPEGYSVSREKKERFSLILESASTNQTSMYLCASTLAGLQANEKLFFGSGTQLSVL.

The chain links TRBV7-2 to TRBJ2-1; the D is unclear. The CDR3 is 16 residues long. The V gene's germline CDR1 is SGHTA and CDR2 FQGNSA. V was clipped by 5 bases and J by 9 bases, with 23 bases between them. In nucleotides, the CDR3 is TGTGCCAGCAGCCTGTTTGAGACCTCCCTATCGGTTGAGCAGTTCTTC. Residues: CASSLFETSLSVEQFF.

The CDR3, as DNA: TGTGCCAGCAGCGTCCACCCAGGGGGACAGGGTGGCTACACCTTC. Residues: CASSVHPGGQGGYTF. The gene calls are TRBV9 and TRBJ1-2; 9 bases map to TRBD1. The germline V gene has CDR1 SGDLS and CDR2 YYNGEE. The CDR3 covers 15 residues. V lost 2 bases, J lost 7 bases, and 9 bases stayed unmatched.

Concerning this clone itself: Other DNA sequences from this sample encode an identical CDR3 as well. V usage is TRBV15 and J usage is TRBJ1-4; D is unresolved. This CDR3 comprises 12 residues. Trimming took 2 bases from V and 4 from J, leaving 2 bases between them. Germline CDR1 is LNHNV and CDR2 is YYDKDF (reference sequence). The CDR3 DNA is TGTGCCACCAGCAGAATTAATGAAAAACTGTTTTTT. Protein sequence: CATSRINEKLFF.

This chain uses TRBV7-9 with TRBJ2-3, with D tentatively TRBD2 (7 bases). V was clipped by 4 bases and J by 0 bases, with 17 bases between them. CDR3 length: 17 residues. The germline V gene encodes CDR1 SEHNR and CDR2 FQNEAQ (reference sequence). DNA for the CDR3: TGTGCCAGCAGCTCCTACTCCGGGGGGCCTAGCACAGATACGCAGTATTTT. This translates into CASSSYSGGPSTDTQYF.

CDR3 amino acids: CASSGSGGPQFF. Written as DNA, the CDR3 is TGTGCCAGCAGTGGTAGCGGGGGGCCGCAGTTCTTC. This rearrangement joins TRBV27 to TRBJ2-1, with TRBD2 matching 10 bases. CDR3 size: 12 residues. The ends lost 5 bases at V and 12 bases at J; junction bases unmatched: 4. The germline gives CDR1 MNHEY, CDR2 SMNVEV (reference sequence).

The chain is built from TRBV4-1 and TRBJ1-4; 8 bases align to TRBD1. The CDR3 has 15 amino acids. Germline trimming cut 5 bases from V and 2 bases from J; bases unmatched to any gene: 4. From germline, CDR1 is MGHRA and CDR2 YSYEKL. The CDR3 DNA reads TGCGCCAGCAGCTCTAGACAGGGGACTAATGAAAAACTGTTTTTT. This sequence encodes CASSSRQGTNEKLFF.

The chain recombines TRBV5-5 with TRBJ1-2; D remains unclear. Trimming left V 1 base short and J 2 bases short, with 9 bases between. The V gene's germline CDR1 is SGHKS and CDR2 YYEKEE (reference sequence). The CDR3 is made up of 14 amino acids. This CDR3 reads CASSLLSTNYGYTF. Here the CDR3 DNA reads TGTGCCAGCAGCTTGTTGAGCACGAACTATGGCTACACCTTC.